These 27 T cell receptor beta chains originate from one sample sequenced in a study of blood T cell repertoires in COVID-19. TCRdb keeps only in-frame clones here, not all; method: immunoSEQ multiplex PCR. The profile shows 55,000 to 65,000 clones, approximately 84% of them singletons. Sequenced material: peripheral blood. Source of these receptors: a man in his 60s with acute or convalescent COVID-19.

The chain has TRBV30 and TRBJ1-2; TRBD1 matches 8 bases. J was trimmed by 4 bases and V by 4 bases; bases with no gene match: 8. This CDR3 is 14 amino acids long. Germline CDR1 reads GTSNPN; CDR2 reads SVGIG (reference sequence). CDR3 protein: CAWKSGGSSYGYTF. The CDR3 region has the DNA TGTGCCTGGAAGTCAGGGGGCAGTAGCTATGGCTACACCTTC.

The chain is built from TRBV6-5 and TRBJ1-6, with D possibly matching TRBD1 (6 bases). The V gene's germline CDR1 is MNHEY and CDR2 SVGAGI. V lost 8 bases and J lost 10, with 18 bases in between. This CDR3 is 14 amino acids long. The CDR3 sequence: CASGPGHMGSPLHF. Written as DNA, the CDR3 is TGTGCCAGCGGCCCGGGACATATGGGCTCACCCCTCCACTTT.

This rearrangement joins TRBV6-5 to TRBJ1-5, with 7 bases that match TRBD1. The V segment lost 6 bases and the J segment 4 bases; nucleotides outside the gene matches: 9. CDR3 length: 15 amino acids. Germline V CDR1 and CDR2: MNHEY, SVGAGI. CDR3 loop: CASRRAGTVNQPQHF. CDR3 in DNA: TGTGCCAGCAGAAGAGCCGGGACAGTTAATCAGCCCCAGCATTTT.

The V and J genes are TRBV6-6 and TRBJ2-1; D perhaps matches TRBD2 (5 bases). Germline-derived CDR1 and CDR2 are MNHNY and SVGAGI (reference sequence). CDR3 size: 14 residues. Trimming cost V 4 bases and J 6 bases, with 13 bases left between them. The CDR3 DNA reads TGTGCCAGCAGTTCGGGCCGAGGGCGCAATGAGCAGTTCTTC. This codes for CASSSGRGRNEQFF.

The CDR3 loop is CASSLEGTGIATF. The CDR3 DNA follows: TGCGCCAGCAGCTTGGAGGGGACAGGGATAGCCACCTTC. This sequence joins TRBV5-1 and TRBJ1-2; TRBD1 agrees at 9 bases. The ends lost 0 bases at V and 13 bases at J; junction bases unmatched: 7. The CDR3 has 13 residues. Germline CDR1 SGHRS, CDR2 YFSETQ.

This chain joins TRBV6-5 and TRBJ2-7; D not certain. This CDR3 is 13 amino acids long. The germline V and J ends were trimmed by 4 bases and 2 bases, with 9 bases remaining between them. CDR1 and CDR2 from the germline V gene are MNHEY and SVGAGI. The chain's CDR3 is CASSWAGTYEQYF. The CDR3 DNA reads as TGTGCCAGCAGTTGGGCAGGAACCTACGAGCAGTACTTC.

The V call is TRBV29-1, the J call TRBJ1-2, with 11 bases aligning to TRBD1. Per germline, CDR1 SQVTM and CDR2 ANQGSEA. The junction had 11 bases not matched to a gene; V was cut back by 6 bases and J by 8 bases. There are 14 residues in the CDR3. CDR3: CSVVRDRGFEGYTF. The CDR3 nucleotides read TGCAGCGTCGTCCGGGACAGGGGGTTTGAAGGCTACACCTTC.

J is TRBJ1-1 and V is TRBV25-1; D not certain. This CDR3 contains 15 residues. Deletions cut 3 bases from V and 0 bases from J, with 11 bases between. Germline V gene sequence: CDR1 MGHDK, CDR2 SYGVNS. CDR3 in amino acids: CASSDLEALNTEAFF. In DNA form, the CDR3 reads TGTGCCAGCAGTGATCTAGAAGCCCTGAACACTGAAGCTTTCTTT.

The V call is TRBV5-5, the J call TRBJ2-7; 11 positions agree with TRBD2. CDR1 and CDR2 from the germline V gene are SGHKS and YYEKEE (reference sequence). V shed 0 bases and J 7 bases; nucleotides not matched to a gene: 0. CDR3 length equals 13 residues. Here the CDR3 DNA reads TGTGCCAGCAGCTTGGGACTAGCGGGGGAGCAGTACTTC. Residues: CASSLGLAGEQYF.

The V gene is TRBV6-5, the J gene TRBJ1-2, with 10 bases fitting TRBD1. This CDR3 spans 15 amino acids. V lost 8 bases to trimming and J lost 5 bases; unmatched junction nucleotides: 11. CDR1 and CDR2 (germline): MNHEY, SVGAGI. CDR3 in amino acids: CASLLRGQGVYGYTF. In DNA form, the CDR3 reads TGTGCCAGCCTACTTCGCGGACAGGGGGTTTATGGCTACACCTTC.

CDR3 in amino acids: CASSLSLAGDYNEQFF. In nucleotides, the CDR3 is TGTGCCAGCAGCTTAAGCCTAGCGGGGGACTACAATGAGCAGTTCTTC. The chain uses TRBV7-9 and TRBJ2-1, with TRBD2 identical over 10 bases. V shed 2 bases, J shed 3 bases, and the junction held 4 bases outside the gene matches. This CDR3 is built from 16 residues. Germline CDR1 reads SEHNR; CDR2 reads FQNEAQ (reference sequence).

This chain connects TRBV18 to TRBJ1-4, with D possibly being TRBD1 (6 bases). The V end lost 4 bases, the J end lost 7 bases, and 13 bases lay between the germline ends. Germline V gene sequence: CDR1 KGHSH, CDR2 LQKENI. The CDR3 extends over 14 amino acids. CDR3 nucleotides: TGTGCCAGCTCACTCTCAACAGGGTTTGAAAAACTGTTTTTT. Amino acid sequence: CASSLSTGFEKLFF.

The chain recombines TRBV30 with TRBJ2-7; D not certain. The germline V and J ends were trimmed by 0 bases and 0 bases, with 12 bases remaining between them. The germline V gene encodes CDR1 GTSNPN and CDR2 SVGIG (reference sequence). The CDR3 sequence is 15 residues long. Here the CDR3 DNA reads TGTGCCTGGAGTGTACCGCACCGGAGCTCCTACGAGCAGTACTTC. This gives the protein CAWSVPHRSSYEQYF.

The CDR3 bases are TGTGCCAGCAGCGTAGATGGCAGGGCGGTCGCAGATACGCAGTATTTT. It codes for CASSVDGRAVADTQYF. The rearrangement joins TRBV9 to TRBJ2-3; D perhaps matches TRBD1 (5 bases). The CDR3 consists of 16 residues. Per the germline V gene, CDR1 is SGDLS and CDR2 is YYNGEE. Trimming stripped 0 bases from V and 4 bases from J, with 15 bases between.

The CDR3: CASSPRTMGGGTEAFF. The CDR3 nucleotides are TGCGCCAGCAGCCCCCGGACAATGGGAGGAGGGACTGAAGCTTTCTTT. The chain employs TRBV5-1 and TRBJ1-1; a possible D gene is TRBD1 (5 bases). The CDR3 has 16 residues. V was shortened by 4 bases and J by 5 bases, with 21 bases between the two germline ends. Per the germline V gene, CDR1 is SGHRS and CDR2 is YFSETQ.

The J gene is TRBJ1-3, the V gene TRBV21-1; TRBD1, the D gene given by the table, was not confirmed from the DNA. TRBV21-1 is a pseudogene. The CDR3 has 17 residues. CDR3 residues: CASRSPGQGTSGNTIYF. The CDR3 region has the DNA TGTGCCAGCAGATCCCCGGGACAGGGAACATCTGGAAACACCATATATTTT.

This clone was counted a few times. This sequence joins TRBV10-1 and TRBJ2-7; 8 bases line up with TRBD1. Germline V gene sequence: CDR1 WNHNN, CDR2 SYGVQD (reference sequence). J gave up 3 bases and V 2 bases, and 6 bases lay outside the gene matches. This CDR3 is built from 15 residues. Written as DNA, the CDR3 is TGCGCCAGCAGTGAGGGAGGACAGGGACGCTACGAGCAGTACTTC. Amino acid sequence: CASSEGGQGRYEQYF.

In nucleotides, the CDR3 is TGTGCCAGCAGTTCGACTAGTCCCCGAGAGACCCAGTACTTC. It is translated as CASSSTSPRETQYF. The chain combines TRBV27 with TRBJ2-5, with a possible D match to TRBD2 (6 bases). Germline CDR1 and CDR2: MNHEY and SMNVEV (reference sequence). V lost 4 bases and J lost 4, with 13 bases in between. CDR3 length: 14 residues.

The rearrangement links TRBV4-1 to TRBJ2-1; 10 bases agree with TRBD2. This CDR3 is built from 16 residues. Germline V gives CDR1 MGHRA, CDR2 YSYEKL. Germline trimming cut 3 bases from V and 8 bases from J; bases unmatched to any gene: 10. CDR3 coding DNA: TGCGCCAGCAGCCATAGCGGGGGGCCCTTTTTCTATGAGCAGTTCTTC. Translating it yields CASSHSGGPFFYEQFF.

V is TRBV7-2 and J is TRBJ2-2; the match to TRBD1 covers 10 bases. Germline V gene lookup returns CDR1 SGHTA and CDR2 FQGNSA. This CDR3 spans 15 amino acids. V gave up 4 bases and J gave up 5 bases; unmatched junction bases: 4. CDR3 amino acids: CASSSDRGQTGELFF. CDR3 DNA sequence: TGTGCCAGCAGCTCCGACAGGGGGCAAACCGGGGAGCTGTTTTTT.

This clone was seen only a few times. V gene TRBV30 combines with J gene TRBJ2-5, with 8 bases identical to TRBD1. Germline V gives CDR1 GTSNPN, CDR2 SVGIG (reference sequence). The V segment lost 0 bases and the J segment 7 bases; nucleotides outside the gene matches: 10. This CDR3 region has 15 residues. DNA of the CDR3: TGTGCCTGGAGTGTAGGGGGCCAGGGGGCCGGGACCCAGTACTTC. Amino acids: CAWSVGGQGAGTQYF.

The gene calls are TRBV19 and TRBJ2-1, with 10 bases fitting TRBD1. CDR3 length: 12 residues. Germline values: CDR1 LNHDA, CDR2 SQIVND (reference sequence). The trim removed 4 bases at V and 14 bases at J, leaving 5 bases unmatched. The CDR3 spells CASSTRGTGEFF. CDR3 coding DNA: TGTGCCAGTAGTACTAGGGGGACAGGGGAGTTCTTC.

The V gene is TRBV12-2, the J gene TRBJ1-1; no check of the table's D call, TRBD1, against the DNA was made. TRBV12-2 is listed as a pseudogene. This CDR3 comprises 12 residues. The CDR3 reads CASRLALPEAFF. The CDR3 DNA reads as TGTGCAAGTCGCTTGGCTCTCCCTGAAGCTTTCTTT.

The chain links TRBV5-4 to TRBJ1-6, with TRBD1 matching over 8 bases. The CDR3 has 14 residues. After removal of 4 bases from V and 4 bases from J, the junction contained 1 base not matched to a gene. The germline V gene encodes CDR1 SGHNT and CDR2 YYREEE (reference sequence). In nucleotides, the CDR3 is TGTGCCAGCAGCAGGGACAGGTATAATTCACCCCTCCACTTT. Protein: CASSRDRYNSPLHF.

The rearrangement links TRBV24-1 to TRBJ2-5; D remains unclear. CDR1 and CDR2 from the germline V gene are KGHDR and SFDVKD. Trimming removed 3 bases at V and 5 bases at J, with 9 bases between. This CDR3 contains 13 residues. CDR3 in DNA: TGTGCCACCAGTGATCTTGACGGGGAGACCCAGTACTTC. Translated, it gives CATSDLDGETQYF.

This clone was detected a few times. The V call is TRBV19, the J call TRBJ2-1; weak D call: TRBD1 (6 bases). V lost 5 bases, J lost 5 bases, and 13 bases lay in between. This CDR3 has 14 amino acids. The germline V gene encodes CDR1 LNHDA and CDR2 SQIVND (reference sequence). The chain's CDR3 is CASSSQGPHNEQFF. In DNA, the CDR3 is TGTGCCAGTAGTTCCCAGGGGCCCCACAATGAGCAGTTCTTC.

J is TRBJ1-2 and V is TRBV5-1; no reliable D call. CDR3 length: 13 amino acids. Germline V CDR1 and CDR2: SGHRS, YFSETQ. V lost 0 bases and J 6 bases, leaving 9 bases between the germline ends. The CDR3 sequence: CASSLGSSNGYTF. CDR3 sequence (DNA): TGCGCCAGCAGCTTGGGTAGTAGCAATGGCTACACCTTC. The full variable domain, rest sourced from reference TRBV5-1 and TRBJ1-2, is KAGVTQTPRYLIKTRGQQVTLSCSPISGHRSVSWYQQTPGQGLQFLFEYFSETQRNKGNFPGRFSGRQFSNSRSEMNVSTLELGDSALYLCASSLGSSNGYTFGSGTRLTVV.